This TCR beta chain appears in the sequencing data of a study of control samples from healthy donors and cancer patients. Measured with immunoSEQ multiplex PCR; TCRdb has only the in-frame clones, and not every one. This repertoire shows 190,000 or so clones, 80% to 95% found once; its top ten account for roughly 1.5%. Germline assignment: CDR1 SGHRS and CDR2 YFSETQ. The V segment lost 0 bases and the J segment 4 bases; nucleotides outside the gene matches: 6. There are 15 residues in the CDR3. The V gene is TRBV5-1, the J gene TRBJ2-5; 7 bases are shared with TRBD1. Sequenced sample: blood. The source of this sequence is a man in his late teens or twenties in good health. Here the CDR3 reads CASSLGGGLRETQYF. The CDR3, as DNA: TGCGCCAGCAGCTTGGGAGGGGGCCTTAGAGAGACCCAGTACTTC.